These T cell receptor beta chains were read from a single sample in a study of blood T cell repertoires in COVID-19. Method: immunoSEQ multiplex PCR; TCRdb's copy keeps in-frame clones and lacks some. The repertoire holds approximately 350,000 clones, with roughly 90% as singletons. The specimen was peripheral blood. Receptors were obtained from a woman aged 70 to 79 with COVID-19, enrolled during active disease. Both conserved end residues are part of each CDR3. The D gene is left open where the match is weak. Size is stated for part of the rows, as once, few or many counts, or as a class when the clone is expanded.

J,V,D,size,CDR3,DNA
TRBJ1-4,TRBV6-6,TRBD1,-,CASSYSRGPLNEKLFF,TGTGCCAGCAGTTACTCTAGGGGGCCCTTAAATGAAAAACTGTTTTTT
TRBJ1-2,TRBV4-2,-,-,CASSQAGDYGYTF,TGTGCCAGCAGCCAAGCAGGGGACTATGGCTACACCTTC
TRBJ2-3,TRBV10-3,-,-,CAIGEGRTDTQYF,TGTGCCATCGGTGAGGGGCGCACAGATACGCAGTATTTT
TRBJ2-3,TRBV27,TRBD2,-,CASSLRLAGADTQYF,TGTGCCAGCAGTCTTAGACTAGCTGGAGCAGATACGCAGTATTTT
TRBJ1-2,TRBV2,-,-,CASSRTGISDGYTF,TGTGCCAGCAGTCGGACCGGGATATCGGATGGCTACACCTTC
TRBJ2-1,TRBV3-1/TRBV3-2,TRBD2,once,CASSQLAGGRSYNEQFF,TGTGCCAGCAGCCAATTAGCGGGGGGAAGATCCTACAATGAGCAGTTCTTC
TRBJ2-6,TRBV3-1/TRBV3-2,-,-,CASSQDSQFSQGANVLTF,TGTGCCAGCAGCCAAGATTCACAGTTCTCGCAAGGGGCCAACGTCCTGACTTTC
TRBJ2-1,TRBV9,TRBD2,-,CASSVAGRATEQFF,TGTGCCAGCAGCGTCGCGGGGAGGGCCACTGAGCAGTTCTTC
TRBJ2-5,TRBV5-1,-,-,CASSAQGAGETQYF,TGCGCCAGCAGCGCCCAAGGGGCCGGAGAGACCCAGTACTTC
TRBJ1-6,TRBV27,-,-,CASSLQGRPNSPLHF,TGTGCCAGCAGTTTACAGGGCAGACCTAATTCACCCCTCCACTTT
TRBJ2-2,TRBV9,-,-,CASSAGPLGGTGELFF,TGTGCCAGCAGCGCCGGGCCGCTGGGAGGCACCGGGGAGCTGTTTTTT
TRBJ2-4,TRBV15,-,-,CATSRDASLAKNIQYF,TGTGCCACCAGCAGAGATGCCAGTCTAGCCAAAAACATTCAGTACTTC
TRBJ1-6,TRBV19,TRBD1,once,CASIATGGLNSPLHF,TGTGCCAGTATCGCGACAGGGGGGTTGAATTCACCCCTCCACTTT
TRBJ1-3,TRBV5-1,-,-,CASSFGSGSGNTIYF,TGCGCCAGCAGCTTCGGGTCAGGGTCTGGAAACACCATATATTTT
TRBJ1-3,TRBV28,-,-,CASEGSSGNTIYF,TGTGCCAGCGAGGGATCGTCTGGAAACACCATATATTTT
TRBJ1-1,TRBV6-2/TRBV6-3,-,-,CASSYSIEAFF,TGTGCCAGCAGTTACTCTATTGAAGCTTTCTTT
TRBJ2-7,TRBV4-3,TRBD1,-,CASSQGTGDYEQYF,TGCGCCAGCAGCCAAGGGACAGGGGATTACGAGCAGTACTTC
TRBJ1-6,TRBV6-5,-,few,CASSYTGSSYNSPLHF,TGTGCCAGCAGTTACACAGGAAGCTCCTATAATTCACCCCTCCACTTT
TRBJ2-7,TRBV6-6,TRBD1,-,CASSHGQGAGEQYF,TGTGCCAGCAGTCACGGACAGGGGGCGGGCGAGCAGTACTTC
TRBJ1-6,TRBV23-1,-,-,CASSQSNRLSSYNSPLHF,TGCGCCAGCAGTCAATCCAACAGGTTGAGCTCCTATAATTCACCCCTCCACTTT
TRBJ2-5,TRBV9,-,-,CASGVAETQYF,TGTGCCAGCGGGGTAGCGGAGACCCAGTACTTC
TRBJ1-3,TRBV3-1/TRBV3-2,TRBD1,-,CASNPRDRNSGNTIYF,TGTGCCAGCAACCCCAGGGACAGGAACTCTGGAAACACCATATATTTT
TRBJ1-1,TRBV7-9,-,-,CASILQGNTEAFF,TGTGCCAGCATCTTACAGGGGAACACTGAAGCTTTCTTT
TRBJ1-5,TRBV30,-,-,CAWSAGSNQPQHF,TGTGCCTGGAGTGCAGGGAGCAATCAGCCCCAGCATTTT
TRBJ1-4,TRBV30,TRBD1,-,CAWKPRGTNEKLFF,TGTGCCTGGAAGCCCAGGGGGACTAATGAAAAACTGTTTTTT
TRBJ2-1,TRBV7-9,-,-,CASSLGWGVNNEQFF,TGTGCCAGCAGCTTAGGGTGGGGGGTCAACAATGAGCAGTTCTTC
TRBJ1-2,TRBV24-1,TRBD1,few,CATSDDTGTGGLTNYGYTF,TGTGCCACCAGTGATGATACCGGGACAGGGGGCTTAACTAACTATGGCTACACCTTC
TRBJ1-1,TRBV29-1,-,-,CSVVGVTEAFF,TGCAGCGTTGTAGGGGTCACTGAAGCTTTCTTT
TRBJ1-4,TRBV6-5,-,-,CASSTQTDGKGKLFF,TGTGCCAGCAGTACCCAGACTGATGGCAAGGGGAAACTGTTTTTT
TRBJ1-5,TRBV6-4,-,-,CASRGTFYSNQPQHF,TGTGCCAGCAGGGGGACTTTTTATAGCAATCAGCCCCAGCATTTT
TRBJ1-5,TRBV5-5,-,once,CASSLAGEGRNQPQHF,TGTGCCAGCAGCTTGGCCGGGGAGGGCCGCAATCAGCCCCAGCATTTT
TRBJ1-2,TRBV5-8,TRBD1,-,CASSLQGAGYTF,TGTGCCAGCAGCTTACAGGGGGCCGGCTACACCTTC
TRBJ1-1,TRBV6-5,TRBD1,once,CASRMDREAFF,TGTGCCAGCAGAATGGACAGGGAAGCTTTCTTT
TRBJ1-2,TRBV28,TRBD1,-,CASRGGQRYGYTF,TGTGCCAGCAGAGGGGGACAGCGCTATGGCTACACCTTC
TRBJ1-1,TRBV9,-,-,CATNRVRSTEAFF,TGTGCCACCAACAGGGTCCGAAGCACTGAAGCTTTCTTT
TRBJ1-1,TRBV23-1,-,-,CASSQRSGGLDEAFF,TGCGCCAGCAGTCAACGTTCGGGGGGGCTTGATGAAGCTTTCTTT
TRBJ2-1,TRBV29-1,TRBD1,-,CSVQRTGGNNEQFF,TGCAGCGTTCAGAGGACAGGGGGCAACAATGAGCAGTTCTTC
TRBJ2-1,TRBV7-9,-,-,CASSLAVGLEASYNEQFF,TGTGCCAGCAGCTTAGCGGTCGGGTTGGAGGCCTCCTACAATGAGCAGTTCTTC
TRBJ2-5,TRBV27,TRBD1,-,CASSWDSNPQETQYF,TGTGCCAGCAGTTGGGACAGTAACCCCCAAGAGACCCAGTACTTC
TRBJ1-2,TRBV7-2,-,-,CASSLWDTLNYGYTF,TGTGCCAGCAGCCTTTGGGACACCTTAAACTATGGCTACACCTTC
TRBJ1-1,TRBV2,TRBD1,-,CASRRDRDDTEAFF,TGTGCCAGCCGCCGGGACAGGGACGACACTGAAGCTTTCTTT
TRBJ2-3,TRBV30,TRBD2,-,CAWSVRRTSGGADTQYF,TGTGCCTGGAGTGTACGGAGGACTAGCGGGGGGGCAGATACGCAGTATTTT
TRBJ2-1,TRBV28,-,-,CASSMGLRYEQFF,TGTGCCAGCAGTATGGGACTCCGGTATGAGCAGTTCTTC
TRBJ1-6,TRBV6-5,-,once,CASSYGESSYNSPLHF,TGTGCCAGCAGTTATGGGGAGAGCTCCTATAATTCACCCCTCCACTTT
TRBJ2-5,TRBV5-4,-,few,CASSSGTQQETQYF,TGTGCCAGCAGCTCCGGGACACAACAAGAGACCCAGTACTTC
TRBJ1-2,TRBV5-5,TRBD1,-,CASSPGQGDYGYTF,TGTGCCAGCAGCCCGGGACAGGGGGACTATGGCTACACCTTC
TRBJ1-2,TRBV2,-,-,CASSGNQANYGYTF,TGTGCCAGCAGTGGGAACCAGGCAAACTATGGCTACACCTTC
TRBJ2-7,TRBV4-1,TRBD1,-,CASSQDRDRSSYEQYF,TGCGCCAGCAGCCAAGATCGGGACAGGAGCTCCTACGAGCAGTACTTC
TRBJ1-5,TRBV29-1,-,-,CSVSTGGVNQPQHF,TGCAGCGTCTCGACAGGTGGGGTTAATCAGCCCCAGCATTTT
TRBJ1-3,TRBV12-5,TRBD1,-,CASGLATTGIGNTIYF,TGTGCTAGTGGTTTGGCAACGACAGGGATTGGAAACACCATATATTTT
TRBJ2-1,TRBV6-5,-,-,CASSKPGTRHNEQFF,TGTGCCAGCAGTAAACCCGGGACAAGACACAATGAGCAGTTCTTC
TRBJ2-5,TRBV29-1,-,-,CSVRVQETQYF,TGCAGCGTTCGCGTACAAGAGACCCAGTACTTC
TRBJ1-2,TRBV28,-,-,CASSRGGNYGYTF,TGTGCCAGCAGCCGGGGAGGGAACTATGGCTACACCTTC